This T cell receptor (beta chain) appears in the sequencing data of a study of blood T cell repertoires in COVID-19. V lost 10 bases, J lost 0 bases, and 13 bases lay in between. This CDR3 comprises 13 residues. The germline CDR1 and CDR2 sequences are MDHEN and SYDVKM. Only in-frame clones appear in the TCRdb table, and some are missing; sequencing was by immunoSEQ multiplex PCR. The repertoire holds around 300,000 clones, around 87% seen once, with about 5.2% in the top ten. Sequencing was done on a sample of PBMCs or T cells enriched from blood (not recorded which). The V call is TRBV28, the J call TRBJ2-7, with unresolved D. The TCR originated in a woman between 25 and 40 years old who had recovered from COVID-19. The CDR3 is CATLEAASYEQYF. CDR3 DNA: TGTGCCACCCTAGAGGCGGCCTCCTACGAGCAGTACTTC.